The 7 T cell receptor beta chains below all came from one sample that was sequenced in a study of T cell changes during pregnancy in multiple sclerosis. The protocol was immunoSEQ multiplex PCR, while the TCRdb copy is restricted to in-frame clones and leaves out a portion. The sample has 70,000 or so clones, about nine tenths seen once; the top ten hold around 0.7%. Specimen: peripheral blood, collected in the third trimester of pregnancy. Receptors originate from a female donor in good health, enrolled as a control in a pregnancy study.

The chain uses TRBV11-3 and TRBJ2-1, with D possibly being TRBD1 (5 bases). Looked up from germline, CDR1 is SGHNT and CDR2 is YENEEA. With 0 bases removed from V and 9 bases from J, the gap between germline ends came to 15 bases. CDR3 length: 15 residues. The DNA of the CDR3 is TGTGCCAGCAGCTTAGATGGCCCCAGCAGGGTTGAGCAGTTCTTC. This translates into CASSLDGPSRVEQFF.

The chain is built from TRBV5-1 and TRBJ2-3; 12 bases match TRBD2. From germline, CDR1 is SGHRS and CDR2 YFSETQ. V shed 4 bases and J 3 bases; nucleotides not matched to a gene: 9. There are 17 residues in the CDR3. The CDR3 region has the DNA TGCGCCAGCAGCCCTATAGGACTAGCGGGGACAACAGATACGCAGTATTTT. It codes for CASSPIGLAGTTDTQYF.

This rearrangement joins TRBV6-1 to TRBJ1-2; TRBD1 is a possible D gene (5 bases). The CDR3 sequence is 13 residues long. Trimming pared 11 bases from V and 10 bases from J, leaving 23 bases between. Germline V gene sequence: CDR1 MNHNS, CDR2 SASEGT. CDR3 amino acids: CASMHVGGNDYTF. DNA of the CDR3: TGTGCCTCCATGCACGTGGGGGGAAATGACTACACCTTC.

The J gene is TRBJ1-4, the V gene TRBV11-1; 10 bases map to TRBD1. CDR3 length: 13 residues. Germline V lookup: CDR1 SGHAT, CDR2 FQDESV (reference sequence). The V gene end was trimmed by 5 bases and the J gene end by 7 bases; junction bases not matched to a gene: 1. The CDR3 DNA reads as TGTGCCAGCAGCCGGGACAGGGGTGAAAAACTGTTTTTT. Translation: CASSRDRGEKLFF.

The CDR3 region is CASRRTGDVETQYF. The CDR3 DNA reads TGTGCCAGCAGGCGGACAGGGGATGTGGAGACCCAGTACTTC. V usage is TRBV7-9 and J usage is TRBJ2-5; 9 bases match TRBD1. The CDR3 has 14 amino acids. Germline V gene lookup returns CDR1 SEHNR and CDR2 FQNEAQ (reference sequence). V lost 6 bases to trimming and J lost 5 bases; unmatched junction nucleotides: 7.

The V gene is TRBV9, the J gene TRBJ2-3; the D is unclear. The V gene's germline CDR1 is SGDLS and CDR2 YYNGEE. Between the trimmed V and J ends, which lost 3 bases and 0 bases, there was a span of 2 bases. This CDR3 region has 12 residues. The CDR3 is CASSASTDTQYF. Here the CDR3 DNA reads TGTGCCAGCAGCGCGAGCACAGATACGCAGTATTTT.

V and J are TRBV27 and TRBJ1-1, with a tentative D call TRBD1 (6 bases). The CDR3 length is 14 residues. Germline CDR1 MNHEY, CDR2 SMNVEV (reference sequence). V gave up 5 bases and J gave up 3 bases, with 13 bases separating them. In DNA, the CDR3 is TGTGCCAGCAGTGCTATGACAGGCTACACTGAAGCTTTCTTT. Its translation: CASSAMTGYTEAFF.